Presented here are 31 T cell receptor beta chains from one specimen sequenced in a study of response to subunit inactivated influenza vaccine. TCRdb ran MiXCR on the RT-PCR reads and lists one entry per CDR3 protein. The top ten hold under 40% of the sample, which has over 150,000 distinct CDR3 sequences, over 8.5% seen once. This material consisted of CD8+ T cells sorted from PBMCs, taken around 25 months after vaccination. These receptor sequences come from a man in his fifties or sixties who received an inactivated influenza vaccine.

This clonotype was detected ten times or more. CDR3 residues: CASSQGLVNEKLFF. CDR3 DNA sequence: TGCGCCAGCAGCCAGGGTCTAGTTAATGAAAAACTGTTTTTT. The V and J genes are TRBV4-1 and TRBJ1-4; no definite D call. The germline gives CDR1 MGHRA, CDR2 YSYEKL. Trimming stripped 3 bases from V and 4 bases from J, with 9 bases between. The CDR3 contains 14 residues.

This clonotype appeared many times. One junction end does not reproduce the germline sequence, and a read error may be involved. V is TRBV15 and J is TRBJ2-1; 9 nucleotides line up with TRBD2. Germline assignment: CDR1 LNHNV and CDR2 YYDKDF (reference sequence). This CDR3 contains 14 residues. The CDR3 DNA sequence: TGTGCCACCAGGAGAGCGGGAGGATACAATGAGCAGTTCTTC. This encodes CATRRAGGYNEQFF.

The rearrangement uses TRBV3-1 and TRBJ2-1, with 11 bases matching TRBD2. Germline values: CDR1 LGHDT, CDR2 YNNKEL (reference sequence). This CDR3 spans 15 amino acids. Trimming at V came to 0 bases and at J to 5 bases, leaving 0 bases not matched to a gene. The CDR3 spells CASSQEGLADNEQFF. DNA of the CDR3: TGTGCCAGCAGCCAAGAGGGACTAGCGGACAATGAGCAGTTCTTC.

This clonotype has only a few counts. The chain links TRBV27 to TRBJ2-7, with D tentatively TRBD2 (5 bases). V lost 5 bases and J 3 bases, leaving 14 bases between the germline ends. This CDR3 spans 14 amino acids. Germline CDR1 and CDR2: MNHEY and SMNVEV (reference sequence). The CDR3 loop is CASSPGPGFYEQYF. The CDR3, as DNA: TGTGCCAGCAGTCCGGGTCCGGGATTCTACGAGCAGTACTTC.

The chain links TRBV6-1 to TRBJ2-3; perhaps TRBD1 as D (6 bases). Germline V gene sequence: CDR1 MNHNS, CDR2 SASEGT. V was trimmed by 3 bases and J by 2 bases, leaving 9 bases between them. CDR3 length: 14 amino acids. The CDR3 DNA follows: TGTGCCAGCAGTGACGGACAGAACACAGATACGCAGTATTTT. It codes for CASSDGQNTDTQYF.

This chain joins TRBV28 and TRBJ2-7; 10 nucleotides line up with TRBD2. The length of the CDR3 is 14 residues. Trimming at V came to 4 bases and at J to 4 bases, leaving 4 bases not matched to a gene. Germline V CDR1 and CDR2: MDHEN, SYDVKM. CDR3 protein: CASSSAGGGYEQYF. The CDR3, as DNA: TGTGCCAGCAGTTCAGCGGGAGGGGGTTACGAGCAGTACTTC.

This clonotype was observed a few times. J is TRBJ2-2 and V is TRBV12-3 or TRBV12-4; D is tentatively TRBD1 or TRBD2 (5 bases each). CDR3 length equals 14 residues. Trimming shortened V by 3 bases and J by 4 bases, and 9 bases separated the two germline ends. CDR3 sequence reads: CASSFAGSTGELFF. The CDR3 DNA reads TGTGCCAGCAGTTTCGCAGGGAGCACCGGGGAGCTGTTTTTT.

This clonotype was seen repeatedly, ten times or more. A junction end diverges from the germline sequence, so it may reflect a read error. This chain uses TRBV12-3 or TRBV12-4 with TRBJ2-7; no clear D. The CDR3 loop spans 11 amino acids. This CDR3 is CASSLGYEQYF. The CDR3 DNA reads TGTGCCAGCAGCTTAGGTTACGAGCAGTACTTC.

This clonotype turned up a few times. The chain employs TRBV7-2 and TRBJ2-3, with D possibly matching TRBD1 (5 bases). The germline gives CDR1 SGHTA, CDR2 FQGNSA. Trimming removed 1 base from V and 2 bases from J, with 10 bases in between. This CDR3 region has 15 residues. The CDR3 loop reads CASSLVTAYTDTQYF. CDR3 nucleotides: TGTGCCAGCAGCTTAGTGACAGCGTACACAGATACGCAGTATTTT.

The sample holds a few counts of this clonotype. The V gene is TRBV2, the J gene TRBJ2-2; no reliable D call. Looked up from germline, CDR1 is SNHLY and CDR2 is FYNNEI. This CDR3 region has 11 residues. The V end lost 7 bases, the J end lost 4 bases, and 4 bases lay between the germline ends. CDR3 residues: CASTPTGELFF. The CDR3 region has the DNA TGTGCCAGCACCCCCACCGGGGAGCTGTTTTTT.

This clonotype was picked up one time. V is TRBV9 and J is TRBJ2-3; D ambiguous. Germline V gene data show CDR1 as SGDLS and CDR2 as YYNGEE. With 5 bases removed from V and 2 bases from J, the gap between germline ends came to 9 bases. The CDR3 has 13 residues. DNA for the CDR3: TGTGCCAGCAGTGGTAGCCACACAGATACGCAGTATTTT. Amino acids: CASSGSHTDTQYF.

This clonotype was observed a handful of times. The chain is built from TRBV6-5 and TRBJ1-1; 7 bases map to TRBD1. CDR1 is MNHEY and CDR2 is SVGAGI in the germline V gene. The CDR3 length is 16 residues. The junction had 12 bases not matched to a gene; V was cut back by 2 bases and J by 6 bases. CDR3 sequence reads: CASSYTKQGMGAEAFF. The DNA of the CDR3 is TGTGCCAGCAGTTACACCAAACAGGGGATGGGCGCTGAAGCTTTCTTT.

This clonotype was recorded at least ten times. The chain joins TRBV4-3 to TRBJ2-7; D possibly matches TRBD1 or TRBD2 (6 bases each). Trimming shortened V by 3 bases and J by 6 bases, and 12 bases separated the two germline ends. CDR1 and CDR2 (germline): LGHNA, YSLEER. CDR3 length: 13 residues. The CDR3 DNA reads as TGCGCCAGCAGCCATTCACGGGGGCGCGAGCAGTACTTC. Its protein product is CASSHSRGREQYF.

The chain links TRBV10-1 to TRBJ2-3, with 13 bases lining up with TRBD2. Germline V gene lookup returns CDR1 WNHNN and CDR2 SYGVQD (reference sequence). This CDR3 region has 18 residues. V lost 4 bases, J lost 0 bases, and 7 bases stayed unmatched. The CDR3 sequence is CASSVRTSGGTSTDTQYF. Here the CDR3 DNA reads TGCGCCAGCAGTGTAAGGACTAGCGGGGGCACTAGCACAGATACGCAGTATTTT.

The table lists this clonotype with many counts. This chain connects TRBV4-1 to TRBJ2-1; D is possibly TRBD1 (5 bases). The CDR3 contains 14 residues. V was shortened by 3 bases and J by 5 bases, with 11 bases between the two germline ends. Germline assignment: CDR1 MGHRA and CDR2 YSYEKL. The CDR3 loop is CASSHPGHDNEQFF. The CDR3 DNA sequence: TGCGCCAGCAGCCACCCTGGACATGACAATGAGCAGTTCTTC.

This clonotype has only a few counts. V gene TRBV15 combines with J gene TRBJ2-1, with 8 bases lining up with TRBD2. Germline trimming cut 6 bases from V and 6 bases from J; bases unmatched to any gene: 1. This CDR3 contains 12 residues. Germline CDR1 LNHNV, CDR2 YYDKDF (reference sequence). This CDR3 reads CATRGTSNEQFF. In nucleotides, the CDR3 is TGTGCCACCAGGGGGACTAGCAATGAGCAGTTCTTC.

Remarks on this clonotype: The junction differs from germline at one of its ends, possibly a read error. V is TRBV3-1 and J is TRBJ2-5, with 7 bases identical to TRBD2. CDR1 and CDR2 from the germline V gene are LGHDT and YNNKEL (reference sequence). This CDR3 contains 17 residues. CDR3 residues: CASSKDGGGSWEETQYF. The CDR3, as DNA: TGTGCCAGCAGCAAAGATGGCGGGGGTTCCTGGGAAGAGACCCAGTACTTC.

The rearrangement uses TRBV27 and TRBJ2-3, with TRBD1 identical over 8 bases. From germline, CDR1 is MNHEY and CDR2 SMNVEV (reference sequence). V dropped 5 bases and J dropped 0; count of bases not matched to a gene: 10. The CDR3 spans 17 residues. CDR3: CASSNIRTGTSTDTQYF. The DNA of the CDR3 is TGTGCCAGCAGTAACATAAGGACAGGGACTAGCACAGATACGCAGTATTTT.

This sequence joins TRBV7-6 and TRBJ1-1; D unclear. V gave up 4 bases and J gave up 2 bases, with 5 bases separating them. Looked up from germline, CDR1 is SGHVS and CDR2 is FNYEAQ. The CDR3 is 12 amino acids. The CDR3 bases are TGTGCCAGCAGCTCGCCTAACACTGAAGCTTTCTTT. Amino acids: CASSSPNTEAFF.

Concerning this clonotype: Relative to the germline gene, one junction end is altered; a read error may explain this. The chain combines TRBV3-1 with TRBJ2-3, with TRBD2 identical over 7 bases. Germline CDR1 is LGHDT and CDR2 is YNNKEL (reference sequence). This CDR3 contains 17 residues. The CDR3 sequence is CACSNGGGAISTDTQYF. The CDR3 bases are TGTGCCTGCAGCAACGGCGGGGGAGCGATTTCGACAGATACGCAGTATTTT.

This clonotype was recorded at least ten times. The CDR3 DNA is TGCGCCAGCAGTGAGGACAGGGTGACCCAGTACTTC. It encodes CASSEDRVTQYF. V is TRBV10-1 and J is TRBJ2-5; TRBD1 matches 7 bases. The CDR3 loop spans 12 amino acids. V lost 2 bases to trimming and J lost 7 bases; unmatched junction nucleotides: 1. The germline CDR1 and CDR2 sequences are WNHNN and SYGVQD (reference sequence).

V usage is TRBV20-1 and J usage is TRBJ1-6; no firm D call. Deletions cut 0 bases from V and 0 bases from J, with 9 bases between. The CDR3 is 16 amino acids. Germline CDR1 is DFQATT and CDR2 is SNEGSKA (reference sequence). The CDR3 loop reads CSARDIASSYNSPLHF. DNA of the CDR3: TGCAGTGCTAGAGATATTGCAAGCTCCTATAATTCACCCCTCCACTTT.

The chain joins TRBV4-3 to TRBJ1-2; D is perhaps TRBD1 (5 bases). Trimming took off 0 bases at V and 4 bases at J, with 15 bases between the two ends. Germline lookup yields CDR1 LGHNA and CDR2 YSLEER. The CDR3 runs 16 residues. CDR3 bases: TGCGCCAGCAGCCAAGATGCGGGACGGACTTTCTATGGCTACACCTTC. Its protein product is CASSQDAGRTFYGYTF.

The chain recombines TRBV14 with TRBJ1-2; D gene uncertain. The CDR3 loop spans 15 amino acids. V lost 4 bases, J lost 3 bases, and 15 bases lay in between. Germline V gives CDR1 SGHDN, CDR2 FVKESK. The CDR3 nucleotides read TGTGCCAGCAGCCTCCTCCCGACGGAATACTATGGCTACACCTTC. Its translation: CASSLLPTEYYGYTF.

This clonotype was recorded at least ten times. The chain combines TRBV11-2 with TRBJ2-3, with 9 bases matching TRBD1. Germline CDR1 is SGHAT and CDR2 is FQNNGV. The CDR3 spans 14 residues. Unmatched junction bases numbered 5, after V lost 5 bases and J lost 5 bases. The CDR3: CASSEYRGQDTQYF. The CDR3 nucleotides read TGTGCCAGCAGCGAATACAGGGGGCAAGATACGCAGTATTTT.

This clonotype turned up a few times. V and J are TRBV7-8 and TRBJ1-4; 7 nucleotides agree with TRBD1. The CDR3 runs 14 residues. V gave up 7 bases and J gave up 2 bases; unmatched junction bases: 4. Germline V gene data show CDR1 as SGHVS and CDR2 as FQNEAQ. The CDR3 here is CASTGTVTNEKLFF. As DNA, the CDR3 is TGTGCCAGCACCGGGACAGTCACTAATGAAAAACTGTTTTTT.

This clonotype was seen only a few times. This chain joins TRBV15 and TRBJ2-5; 9 bases are a match to TRBD1. V dropped 2 bases and J dropped 5; count of bases not matched to a gene: 3. This CDR3 has 14 amino acids. CDR1 and CDR2 from the germline V gene are LNHNV and YYDKDF (reference sequence). DNA of the CDR3: TGTGCCACCAGCAGAACAGGGGGCCGCGAGACCCAGTACTTC. Translated: CATSRTGGRETQYF.

V is TRBV7-9 and J is TRBJ1-2; a possible D gene is TRBD1 (5 bases). The CDR3 has 16 amino acids. Germline CDR1 SEHNR, CDR2 FQNEAQ (reference sequence). The V and J ends lost 5 bases and 7 bases respectively, with 23 bases between them. The CDR3 is CASSPPRDDQGAGYTF. DNA of the CDR3: TGTGCCAGCAGCCCACCCCGGGACGATCAAGGTGCTGGCTACACCTTC.

The chain couples TRBV27 to TRBJ2-3, with D possibly being TRBD1 (5 bases). V lost 2 bases to trimming and J lost 3 bases, with 12 bases between them. Per germline, CDR1 MNHEY and CDR2 SMNVEV (reference sequence). The CDR3 is 15 residues long. CDR3 DNA sequence: TGTGCCAGCAGTTTAGTCCCGGCAGGGACAGATACGCAGTATTTT. It specifies CASSLVPAGTDTQYF.

As to this clonotype: The junction departs from the called germline gene at one end, perhaps through a read error. This chain links TRBV15 with TRBJ2-3, with 11 bases matching TRBD1. Germline V CDR1 and CDR2: LNHNV, YYDKDF (reference sequence). This CDR3 has 14 amino acids. The CDR3 DNA is TGTGCCACCACCAGCGACAGGACAGGGGGCTATGGTGTTTTT. This gives the protein CATTSDRTGGYGVF.

Ten or more counts support this clonotype. J is TRBJ2-7 and V is TRBV29-1; 8 bases align to TRBD2. The junction had 6 bases not matched to a gene; V was cut back by 2 bases and J by 3 bases. This CDR3 is built from 14 residues. Per germline, CDR1 SQVTM and CDR2 ANQGSEA. CDR3 in DNA: TGCAGCGTTGAAATAGGACTAGCAGGCTACGAGCAGTACTTC. Translating it yields CSVEIGLAGYEQYF.